One T cell receptor (beta chain) is described in this entry. Antigen: not known. This CDR3 comprises 15 residues. Germline trimming cut 6 bases from V and 4 bases from J; bases unmatched to any gene: 10. Per germline, CDR1 SGHRS and CDR2 YFSETQ. Sequenced by immunoSEQ multiplex PCR; TCRdb stores in-frame clones only, minus some. The sample's table shows about 140,000 clones. These data originate in a study of T cell responses to AZD1222 COVID-19 vaccine. The study, taken as a whole, reports: White British ancestry dominated among donors, who included more females, and clonal diversity was possibly underestimated.

What was sequenced was peripheral blood. This chain links TRBV5-1 with TRBJ1-2; 9 bases match TRBD1. This clonotype originated in an adult in good health. The CDR3, as DNA: TGCGCCAGCACCGCCGGGACAGGGTCCCGCTATGGCTACACCTTC. Protein: CASTAGTGSRYGYTF.